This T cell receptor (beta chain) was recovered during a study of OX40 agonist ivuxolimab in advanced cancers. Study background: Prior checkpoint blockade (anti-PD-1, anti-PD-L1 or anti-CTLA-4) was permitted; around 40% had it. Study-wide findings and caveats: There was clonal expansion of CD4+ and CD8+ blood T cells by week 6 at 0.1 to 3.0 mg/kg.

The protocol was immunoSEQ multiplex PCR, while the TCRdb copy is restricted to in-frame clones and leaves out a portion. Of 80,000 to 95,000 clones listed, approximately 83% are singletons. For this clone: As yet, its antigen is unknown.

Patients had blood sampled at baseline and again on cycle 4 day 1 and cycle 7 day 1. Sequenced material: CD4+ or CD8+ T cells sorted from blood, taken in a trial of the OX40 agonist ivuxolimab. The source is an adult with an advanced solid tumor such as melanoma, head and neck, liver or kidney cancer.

The CDR3: CASSLPDYQNTGELFF. CDR3 bases: TGTGCCAGCAGTTTACCGGACTACCAGAACACCGGGGAGCTGTTTTTT. The rearrangement joins TRBV28 to TRBJ2-2; D may be TRBD2 (6 bases). Germline CDR1 reads MDHEN; CDR2 reads SYDVKM. V gave up 2 bases and J gave up 1 base, with 11 bases separating them. This CDR3 region has 16 residues.